A selection of T cell receptor beta chains follows, all from one sample in a study of blood T cell repertoires in COVID-19. Generated by immunoSEQ multiplex PCR, the TCRdb table keeps only in-frame clones and is missing some. Seen here are more than 150,000 clones, about 85% observed once, and the top ten hold approximately 9.4%. Sequenced sample: peripheral blood. The receptors were gathered from an elderly woman with acute or convalescent COVID-19. Each CDR3 is given with its conserved first and last residue. The D gene is left open where the match is weak. Size values are once, few and many counts, or a class for expanded clones, and some rows have none.

v_call	j_call	d_call	clone_size	cdr3_aa	cdr3_nt
TRBV9	TRBJ1-1	-	-	CASSVVGGEAFF	TGTGCCAGCAGCGTAGTTGGGGGCGAAGCTTTCTTT
TRBV27	TRBJ2-1	TRBD1	-	CASSSTGGAYNEQFF	TGTGCCAGCAGTTCGACAGGGGGTGCCTACAATGAGCAGTTCTTC
TRBV27	TRBJ1-6	TRBD1	-	CASSFRTQGVNHNSPLHF	TGTGCCAGCAGTTTCCGCACTCAGGGGGTAAATCATAATTCACCCCTCCACTTT
TRBV19	TRBJ1-1	TRBD1	-	CASSIAGGNTEAFF	TGTGCCAGTAGTATTGCAGGGGGTAACACTGAAGCTTTCTTT
TRBV2	TRBJ1-5	-	few	CASSGGPGASQPQHF	TGTGCCAGCAGTGGTGGGCCCGGCGCAAGTCAGCCCCAGCATTTT
TRBV29-1	TRBJ2-7	TRBD1	-	CSVEWGGQGSSYEQYF	TGCAGCGTTGAATGGGGGGGACAGGGTAGCTCCTACGAGCAGTACTTC
TRBV19	TRBJ1-3	TRBD1	-	CASSHRDRAGNTIYF	TGTGCCAGTAGCCACCGGGACAGGGCTGGAAACACCATATATTTT
TRBV11-2	TRBJ1-6	-	-	CASSLDGGTVGSPLHF	TGTGCCAGCAGCTTAGATGGGGGGACCGTTGGTTCACCCCTCCACTTT
TRBV3-1/TRBV3-2	TRBJ1-6	-	once	CASSQEGRPSPLHF	TGTGCCAGCAGCCAAGAGGGCAGGCCCTCACCCCTCCACTTT
TRBV16	TRBJ2-7	-	once	CASSPIQGSLYF	TGTGCCAGCAGCCCAATACAGGGTTCTTTGTACTTC
TRBV25-1	TRBJ2-7	TRBD2	-	CASSLAGSYEQYF	TGTGCCAGCAGTCTAGCGGGGTCCTACGAGCAGTACTTC
TRBV5-5	TRBJ2-7	-	-	CASSKGETGEQYF	TGTGCCAGCAGCAAGGGGGAGACGGGCGAGCAGTACTTC
TRBV7-2	TRBJ2-3	TRBD2	-	CASSPWTSGGGTDTQYF	TGTGCCAGCAGCCCATGGACTAGCGGGGGCGGCACAGATACGCAGTATTTT
TRBV12-5	TRBJ2-1	-	-	CASGLDGQNYNEQFF	TGTGCTAGTGGTTTGGATGGCCAGAATTACAATGAGCAGTTCTTC
TRBV5-1	TRBJ2-2	TRBD1	-	CASSLSGGGTTGELFF	TGCGCCAGCAGCTTGTCAGGGGGCGGGACCACCGGGGAGCTGTTTTTT
TRBV7-2	TRBJ2-5	-	-	CASSPVGGGGETQYF	TGTGCCAGCAGCCCCGTGGGCGGAGGAGGGGAGACCCAGTACTTC
TRBV5-8	TRBJ1-1	-	once	CASSWRWITEAFF	TGTGCCAGCAGCTGGAGGTGGATCACTGAAGCTTTCTTT
TRBV9	TRBJ1-4	-	-	CASSLGGMTNEKLFF	TGTGCCAGCAGCTTAGGCGGAATGACTAATGAAAAACTGTTTTTT
TRBV27	TRBJ1-3	TRBD1	few	CASSATGAGNTIYF	TGTGCCAGCAGTGCGACAGGGGCTGGAAACACCATATATTTT
TRBV24-1	TRBJ2-3	TRBD2	-	CATSSGGSDTQYF	TGTGCCACCTCTAGCGGGGGGTCAGATACGCAGTATTTT
TRBV4-1	TRBJ2-7	TRBD2	-	CASSHQPPGLAYSYEQYF	TGCGCCAGCAGCCATCAACCTCCGGGACTAGCTTACTCCTACGAGCAGTACTTC
TRBV7-9	TRBJ1-2	-	-	CASSLTAANGYTF	TGTGCCAGCAGCTTAACAGCGGCCAATGGCTACACCTTC
TRBV2	TRBJ2-7	-	-	CASSENEWRQEYF	TGTGCCAGCAGTGAAAATGAGTGGAGACAGGAGTACTTC
TRBV7-2	TRBJ1-2	-	-	CASSLGGGQNYGYTF	TGTGCCAGCAGCTTGGGGGGGGGTCAAAACTATGGCTACACCTTC
TRBV10-3	TRBJ2-7	-	once	CAISERERVHEQYF	TGTGCCATCAGTGAGAGGGAGAGGGTCCACGAGCAGTACTTC
TRBV7-3	TRBJ1-6	-	-	CASSRETYNSPLHF	TGTGCCAGCAGCCGGGAGACCTATAATTCACCCCTCCACTTT
TRBV12-3/TRBV12-4	TRBJ1-2	TRBD1	-	CASSPGTGDGYTF	TGTGCCAGCAGTCCCGGGACAGGGGACGGCTACACCTTC
TRBV2	TRBJ1-4	TRBD1	-	CASRAGQVGKLFF	TGTGCCAGCAGGGCGGGACAGGTCGGAAAACTGTTTTTT
TRBV3-1/TRBV3-2	TRBJ1-2	-	-	CASSEVQGRVDGYTF	TGTGCCAGCAGCGAAGTACAGGGAAGGGTCGATGGCTACACCTTC
TRBV18	TRBJ1-1	TRBD1	-	CASSPDRGPITEAFF	TGTGCCAGCTCACCAGACAGGGGGCCTATCACTGAAGCTTTCTTT
TRBV9	TRBJ1-2	-	-	CASSVGGNSGYTF	TGTGCCAGCAGCGTCGGGGGGAATAGCGGCTACACCTTC
TRBV6-6	TRBJ2-1	-	-	CASIPGGSYNEQFF	TGTGCCAGCATTCCGGGTGGATCCTACAATGAGCAGTTCTTC
TRBV7-2	TRBJ2-7	-	-	CASSLVTVSGSYEQYF	TGTGCCAGCAGCCTCGTCACAGTCAGTGGATCCTACGAGCAGTACTTC
TRBV6-1	TRBJ2-3	-	-	CASSDTRGTDTQYF	TGTGCCAGCAGTGACACCAGGGGTACAGATACGCAGTATTTT
TRBV6-6	TRBJ1-1	-	-	CASRLDRAEAFF	TGTGCCAGCAGATTAGACAGAGCTGAAGCTTTCTTT
TRBV12-3/TRBV12-4	TRBJ1-1	-	-	CASSLEEGTEAFF	TGTGCCAGCAGTTTGGAGGAAGGGACTGAAGCTTTCTTT
TRBV9	TRBJ2-1	TRBD1	-	CASSAGQGWEQFF	TGTGCCAGCAGCGCTGGACAGGGCTGGGAGCAGTTCTTC
TRBV3-1/TRBV3-2	TRBJ1-1	-	-	CASSQDDKCAFF	TGTGCCAGCAGCCAAGATGACAAGTGCGCTTTCTTT
TRBV5-1	TRBJ1-2	-	-	CASRPETGTYGYTF	TGCGCCAGCAGGCCAGAAACAGGGACCTATGGCTACACCTTC
TRBV5-1	TRBJ2-3	-	-	CASSGRTNTDTQYF	TGCGCCAGCAGCGGACGGACTAACACAGATACGCAGTATTTT
TRBV9	TRBJ2-1	-	-	CASSPPGTYNEQFF	TGTGCCAGCAGCCCCCCAGGGACCTACAATGAGCAGTTCTTC
TRBV5-8	TRBJ2-7	-	-	CASSLQADSSYEQYF	TGTGCCAGCAGTCTACAGGCGGACAGCTCCTACGAGCAGTACTTC
TRBV18	TRBJ2-7	-	-	CASSPLTTLGEQYF	TGTGCCAGCTCACCCCTGACAACCCTTGGTGAGCAGTACTTC
TRBV9	TRBJ1-2	-	few	CASSAPLGEGYGYTF	TGTGCCAGCAGCGCTCCGCTGGGGGAGGGCTATGGCTACACCTTC
TRBV7-9	TRBJ1-1	-	-	CASSLVGHRNTEAFF	TGTGCCAGCAGCTTAGTGGGGCACAGGAACACTGAAGCTTTCTTT
TRBV6-6	TRBJ2-3	-	-	CASSSTWGGTDTQYF	TGTGCCAGCAGTTCCACCTGGGGGGGCACAGATACGCAGTATTTT
TRBV12-5	TRBJ2-5	-	few	CATSPTELIQETQYF	TGTGCTACCTCTCCGACAGAACTAATCCAAGAGACCCAGTACTTC
TRBV5-1	TRBJ2-3	-	-	CASSLATRRQSTTPSTDTQYF	TGCGCCAGCAGCTTGGCCACTCGTAGGCAGTCGACTACCCCTAGCACAGATACGCAGTATTTT
TRBV9	TRBJ2-1	TRBD2	-	CASSVRTSRDEQFF	TGTGCCAGCAGCGTTCGGACTAGCCGGGATGAGCAGTTCTTC
TRBV7-9	TRBJ2-7	TRBD1	-	CASSIRTGGFNEQYF	TGTGCCAGCAGCATTAGGACAGGGGGCTTCAACGAGCAGTACTTC
TRBV28	TRBJ1-1	-	-	CASSPVPPRGTFF	TGTGCCAGCAGTCCGGTTCCCCCCAGGGGAACTTTCTTT
TRBV2	TRBJ2-2	TRBD2	few	CASSEASGRIGELFF	TGTGCCAGCAGTGAAGCTAGCGGGAGGATCGGGGAGCTGTTTTTT
TRBV6-6	TRBJ1-6	-	once	CASSSGRVVDSPLHF	TGTGCCAGCAGTTCGGGCAGGGTAGTCGATTCACCCCTCCACTTT